This TCR beta chain originates from a study of Ad26.COV2.S vaccination and SARS-CoV-2 variants. For the study at large: The authors gave Ad26.COV2.S intramuscularly, either once or twice 56 days apart.

Findings and limits, study-wide: Substantial breadth in spike-specific CD8+ and CD4+ T cell responses was reportedly seen after vaccination.

Here immunoSEQ multiplex PCR was the method, and the copy in TCRdb shows in-frame clones only, minus some. The sample yields around 450,000 clones, 85% to 90% seen once. In germline, CDR1 is KGHSY, CDR2 FQNENV. CDR3 length: 15 amino acids. Trimming pared 0 bases from V and 7 bases from J, leaving 12 bases between. Treatment of the sample: some 20 received Ad26.COV2.S at low or high dose, single or two shots; about 5 received placebo; per-sample allocation not given. The samples were gathered on day 63 after the first injection of vaccine or placebo. As to this clone: The target antigen is unknown.

This clonotype was sampled from a person aged 18-60 years who received the Ad26.COV2.S COVID-19 vaccine or a placebo. The chain recombines TRBV16 with TRBJ1-4; no reliable D call. Material: peripheral blood, obtained in a trial of Ad26.COV2.S vaccine versus placebo. CDR3 DNA sequence: TGTGCCAGCAGCCAATCTCACGGCCTCGGTGAAAAACTGTTTTTT. This encodes CASSQSHGLGEKLFF.